This T cell receptor beta chain was documented in a study of vaccination and CD4 T cells after COVID-19. Looking at the study overall: The peptides that stimulated the cells were overlapping spike peptides from SARS-CoV-2, HCoV-NL63, HCoV-OC43 and HCoV-229E.

Worth noting for this clonotype: Its matching antigen is unknown.

The treatment denotes: roughly 10-day PBMC culture with coronavirus spike peptide pools or control peptides (ViraFEST assay). According to the study, CD4+ T cells from the unexposed donor were gathered ahead of the COVID-19 pandemic (2011-2018). PBMCs were cultured at some 2 million per well with 10 IU/ml IL-2 and approximately 10 ug/ml peptide pools. The CDR3 length is 16 residues. From germline, CDR1 is SNHLY and CDR2 FYNNEI. V gave up 1 base and J gave up 2 bases; unmatched junction bases: 6. The study sequenced cultured CD4+ T cell DNA using the Oncomine TCR Beta short-read assay. TCRdb passed the PCR reads through MiXCR, listing each CDR3 protein once. The data show about 6,700 distinct CDR3 sequences, 25% to 30% seen once.

The J gene is TRBJ2-7, the V gene TRBV2; 9 bases are a match to TRBD1. The source material was CD4+ T cells from blood, cultured in vitro. This TCR came from a human donor in good health. The DNA of the CDR3 is TGTGCCAGCAGTGAAGGTAGGACAGGGGAAGCCTACGAGCAGTACTTC. It encodes CASSEGRTGEAYEQYF.